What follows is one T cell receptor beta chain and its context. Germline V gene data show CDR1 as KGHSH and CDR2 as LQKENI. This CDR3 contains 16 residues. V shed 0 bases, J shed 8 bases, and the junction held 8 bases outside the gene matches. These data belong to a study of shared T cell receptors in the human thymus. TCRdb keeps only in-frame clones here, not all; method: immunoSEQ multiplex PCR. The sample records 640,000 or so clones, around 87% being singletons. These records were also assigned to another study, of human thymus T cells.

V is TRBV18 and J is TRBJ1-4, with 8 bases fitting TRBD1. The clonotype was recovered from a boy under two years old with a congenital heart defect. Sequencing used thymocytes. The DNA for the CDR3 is TGTGCCAGCTCACCACCCCAGGACAGGGCTGGCGAAAAACTGTTTTTT. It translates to CASSPPQDRAGEKLFF.